This T cell receptor (beta chain) stems from a study of blood T cell repertoires in COVID-19. Measured with immunoSEQ multiplex PCR; TCRdb has only the in-frame clones, and not every one. This sample has approximately 180,000 clones; approximately 86% occur once, and the top ten carry around 5.5%. CDR3 size: 18 residues. Germline loops: CDR1 MNHEY, CDR2 SMNVEV (reference sequence). V was clipped by 6 bases and J by 4 bases; unmatched bases: 9. The sample was PBMCs or T cells enriched from blood (not recorded which). The receptor was isolated from a woman aged 60 to 75 with acute COVID-19. The chain joins TRBV27 to TRBJ2-2; 15 bases map to TRBD2. DNA of the CDR3: TGTGCCAGCAGCAGGACTAGCGGGAGGGCCGTGGGCACCGGGGAGCTGTTTTTT. Protein product: CASSRTSGRAVGTGELFF.